The source of this T cell receptor beta chain is a study of OX40 agonist ivuxolimab in advanced cancers. About the study: The patients got ivuxolimab, which is an agonistic anti-OX40 (CD134) antibody. Study results and limitations: Among T cells, CD8+ cells averaged more expanded clones than CD4+ cells.

Measured with immunoSEQ multiplex PCR; TCRdb has only the in-frame clones, and not every one. This sample has roughly 65,000 clones, with roughly nine tenths found just once. On this clone itself: The antigen is undetermined.

The clonotype comes from an adult with an advanced solid tumor such as melanoma, head and neck, liver or kidney cancer. Sample: CD4+ or CD8+ T cells sorted from blood, taken in a trial of the OX40 agonist ivuxolimab.

CDR3: CASSLVAGEGNEQFF. The DNA of the CDR3 is TGTGCCAGCAGCTTAGTCGCGGGAGAGGGGAATGAGCAGTTCTTC. This rearrangement joins TRBV7-2 to TRBJ2-1; 7 positions match TRBD2. The CDR3 totals 15 residues. Germline V CDR1 and CDR2: SGHTA, FQGNSA. Trimming at V came to 1 base and at J to 7 bases, leaving 7 bases not matched to a gene.